This entry features one TCR beta chain sequence. This specimen includes other DNA sequences encoding the same CDR3. Investigators spread the genomic DNA of each subset evenly over several immunoSEQ plates. Produced via immunoSEQ multiplex PCR; TCRdb's table is partial and in-frame only. Found here are 2.3 million or so clones, approximately 95% of them singletons; the top ten hold about 0.37%. The data were obtained in a study of shared clonotypes between healthy human individuals. Germline V CDR1 and CDR2: SGHRS, YFSETQ. V was pared by 5 bases and J by 4 bases, with 13 bases between. This CDR3 is built from 13 residues.

The chain is built from TRBV5-1 and TRBJ2-7, with a weak D call TRBD2 (6 bases). Sequenced: naive CD4+ T cells from PBMCs. Subset reported: CD45RA+ positively selected. The TCR comes from a man aged 18 to 29 in good health. Some clones in this sample may be carry-over from other donors' samples. This CDR3 reads CASSRRGGYEQYF. CDR3 sequence (DNA): TGCGCCAGCAGTAGGAGGGGCGGGTACGAGCAGTACTTC.